This TCR beta chain was recorded in a study of blood T cell repertoires in COVID-19. V gave up 6 bases and J gave up 4 bases; unmatched junction bases: 6. Germline V gene sequence: CDR1 KGHSH, CDR2 LQKENI. CDR3 length equals 15 residues. Produced via immunoSEQ multiplex PCR; TCRdb's table is partial and in-frame only. The sample holds approximately 200,000 clones, 65% to 85% seen once. This rearrangement joins TRBV18 to TRBJ2-3, with 11 bases fitting TRBD2. This TCR came from a woman of 80 years or more with acute or convalescent COVID-19. What was sequenced was peripheral blood. The CDR3 loop reads CASSPSGRRADTQYF. CDR3 sequence (DNA): TGTGCCAGCTCTCCTAGCGGGAGGAGGGCAGATACGCAGTATTTT.